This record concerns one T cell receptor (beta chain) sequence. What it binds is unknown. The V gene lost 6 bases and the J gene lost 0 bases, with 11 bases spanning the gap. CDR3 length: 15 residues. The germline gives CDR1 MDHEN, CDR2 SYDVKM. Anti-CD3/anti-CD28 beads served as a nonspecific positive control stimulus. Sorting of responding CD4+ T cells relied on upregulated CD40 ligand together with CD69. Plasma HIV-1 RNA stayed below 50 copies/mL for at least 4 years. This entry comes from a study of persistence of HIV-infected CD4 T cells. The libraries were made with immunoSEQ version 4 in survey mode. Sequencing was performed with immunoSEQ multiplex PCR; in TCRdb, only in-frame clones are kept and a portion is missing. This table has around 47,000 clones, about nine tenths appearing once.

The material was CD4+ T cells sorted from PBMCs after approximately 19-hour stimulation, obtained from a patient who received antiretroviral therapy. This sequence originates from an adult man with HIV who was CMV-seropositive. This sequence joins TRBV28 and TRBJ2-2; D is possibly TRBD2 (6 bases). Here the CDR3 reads CASRPGGSNTGELFF. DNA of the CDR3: TGTGCCAGCAGGCCTGGGGGGTCGAACACCGGGGAGCTGTTTTTT.